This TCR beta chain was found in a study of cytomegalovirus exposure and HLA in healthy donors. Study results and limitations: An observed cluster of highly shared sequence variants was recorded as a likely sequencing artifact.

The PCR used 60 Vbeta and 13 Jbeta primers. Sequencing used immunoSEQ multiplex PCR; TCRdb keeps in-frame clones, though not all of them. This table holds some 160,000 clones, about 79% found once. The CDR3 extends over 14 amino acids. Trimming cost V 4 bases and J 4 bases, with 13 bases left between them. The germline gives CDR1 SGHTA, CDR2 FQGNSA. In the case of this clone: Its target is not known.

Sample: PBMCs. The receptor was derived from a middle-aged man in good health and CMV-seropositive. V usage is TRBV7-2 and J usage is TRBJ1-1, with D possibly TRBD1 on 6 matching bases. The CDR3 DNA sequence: TGTGCCAGCAGCTCCCGAGGACAGTTCACTGAAGCTTTCTTT. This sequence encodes CASSSRGQFTEAFF.